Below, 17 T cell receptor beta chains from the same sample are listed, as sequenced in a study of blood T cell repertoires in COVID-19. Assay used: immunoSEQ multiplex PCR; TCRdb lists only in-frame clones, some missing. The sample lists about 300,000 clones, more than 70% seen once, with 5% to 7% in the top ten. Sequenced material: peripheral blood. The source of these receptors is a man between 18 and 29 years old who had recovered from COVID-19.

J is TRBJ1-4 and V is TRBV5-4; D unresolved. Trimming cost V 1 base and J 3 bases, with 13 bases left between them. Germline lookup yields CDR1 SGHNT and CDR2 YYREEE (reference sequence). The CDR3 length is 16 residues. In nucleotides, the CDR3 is TGTGCCAGCAGCTTGATCTCCGACACAGCTAATGAAAAACTGTTTTTT. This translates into CASSLISDTANEKLFF.

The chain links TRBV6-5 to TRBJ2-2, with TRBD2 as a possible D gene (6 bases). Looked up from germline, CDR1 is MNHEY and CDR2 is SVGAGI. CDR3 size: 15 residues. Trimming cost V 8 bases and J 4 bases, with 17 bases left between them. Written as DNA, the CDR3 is TGTGCCAGCCGCACCGGGAGAGTGGTCACCGGGGAGCTGTTTTTT. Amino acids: CASRTGRVVTGELFF.

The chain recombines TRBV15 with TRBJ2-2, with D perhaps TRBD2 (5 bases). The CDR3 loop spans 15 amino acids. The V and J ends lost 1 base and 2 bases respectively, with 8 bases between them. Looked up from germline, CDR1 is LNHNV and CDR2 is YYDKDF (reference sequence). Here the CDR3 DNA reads TGTGCCACCAGCAGAGGGACGGGAAACACCGGGGAGCTGTTTTTT. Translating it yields CATSRGTGNTGELFF.

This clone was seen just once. CDR3 nucleotide sequence: TGTGCCAGCAGTTATGGACTAGCGGGGGGATACACCGGGGAGCTGTTTTTT. Amino acid sequence: CASSYGLAGGYTGELFF. J is TRBJ2-2 and V is TRBV6-2 or TRBV6-3; 14 nucleotides agree with TRBD2. The J segment lost 3 bases and the V segment lost 3 bases, leaving 3 bases of the junction unmatched. CDR1 MNHEY and CDR2 SVGEGT come from the germline V gene. There are 17 residues in the CDR3.

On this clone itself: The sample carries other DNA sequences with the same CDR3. The CDR3: CASSQDSSGNTIYF. For the CDR3, the DNA is TGTGCCAGCAGCCAAGATTCATCTGGAAACACCATATATTTT. The chain employs TRBV3-1 (or the pseudogene TRBV3-2) and TRBJ1-3; no definite D call. The CDR3 loop spans 14 amino acids. Germline assignment: CDR1 LGHDT and CDR2 YNNKEL (reference sequence). Trimming shortened V by 0 bases and J by 1 base, and 4 bases separated the two germline ends.

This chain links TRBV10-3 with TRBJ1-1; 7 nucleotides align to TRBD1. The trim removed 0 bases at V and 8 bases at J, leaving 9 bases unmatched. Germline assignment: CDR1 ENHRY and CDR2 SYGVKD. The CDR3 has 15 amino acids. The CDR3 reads CAISESERQGTEAFF. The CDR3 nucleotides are TGTGCCATCAGTGAGTCAGAGAGACAGGGAACCGAAGCTTTCTTT.

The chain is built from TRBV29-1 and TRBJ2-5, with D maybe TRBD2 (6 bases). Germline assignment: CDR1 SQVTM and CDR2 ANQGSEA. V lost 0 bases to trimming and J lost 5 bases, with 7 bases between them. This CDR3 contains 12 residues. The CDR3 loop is CSVEDGGETQYF. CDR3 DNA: TGCAGCGTTGAAGACGGGGGTGAGACCCAGTACTTC.

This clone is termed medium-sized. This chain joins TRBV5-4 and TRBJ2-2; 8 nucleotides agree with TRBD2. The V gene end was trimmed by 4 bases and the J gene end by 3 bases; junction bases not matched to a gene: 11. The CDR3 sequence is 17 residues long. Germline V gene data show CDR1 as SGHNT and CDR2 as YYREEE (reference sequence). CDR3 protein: CASSLTPGTRDTGELFF. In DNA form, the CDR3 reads TGTGCCAGCAGCCTAACACCCGGGACTAGGGACACCGGGGAGCTGTTTTTT.

CDR3 bases: TGTGCCAGCAGCTTAGGGGGGCAAACCTACGAGCAGTACTTC. Amino acids: CASSLGGQTYEQYF. The V call is TRBV7-6, the J call TRBJ2-7, with D perhaps TRBD1 (6 bases). This CDR3 contains 14 residues. The ends were cut back, 1 base at V and 2 bases at J, with 9 bases in the middle. Germline lookup yields CDR1 SGHVS and CDR2 FNYEAQ.

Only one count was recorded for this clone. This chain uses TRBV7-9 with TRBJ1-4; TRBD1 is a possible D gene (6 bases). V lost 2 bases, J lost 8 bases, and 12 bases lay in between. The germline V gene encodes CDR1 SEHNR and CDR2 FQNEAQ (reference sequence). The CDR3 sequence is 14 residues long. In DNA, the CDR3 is TGTGCCAGCAGCTTAAGGGGGATCGAGGAAAAACTGTTTTTT. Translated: CASSLRGIEEKLFF.

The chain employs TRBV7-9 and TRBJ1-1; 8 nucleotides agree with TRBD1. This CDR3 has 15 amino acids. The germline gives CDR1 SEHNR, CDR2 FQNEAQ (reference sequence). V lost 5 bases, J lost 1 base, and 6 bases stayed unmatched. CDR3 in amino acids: CASSQDRGANTEAFF. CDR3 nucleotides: TGTGCCAGCAGCCAAGACAGGGGAGCGAACACTGAAGCTTTCTTT.

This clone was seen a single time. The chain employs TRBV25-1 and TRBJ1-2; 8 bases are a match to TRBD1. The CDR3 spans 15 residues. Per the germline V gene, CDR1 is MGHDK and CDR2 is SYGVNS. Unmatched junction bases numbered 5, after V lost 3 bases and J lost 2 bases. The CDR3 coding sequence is TGTGCCAGCAGTGAGGGTACAGGGGGAAACTATGGCTACACCTTC. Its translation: CASSEGTGGNYGYTF.

Here the CDR3 DNA reads TGTGCCAGCAGCCCAGGGGTGAATACGCAGTATTTT. Its translation: CASSPGVNTQYF. The J gene is TRBJ2-3, the V gene TRBV5-4; D is possibly TRBD1 (6 bases). The CDR3 is 12 amino acids. The germline V and J ends were trimmed by 4 bases and 7 bases, with 10 bases remaining between them. The germline CDR1 and CDR2 sequences are SGHNT and YYREEE (reference sequence).

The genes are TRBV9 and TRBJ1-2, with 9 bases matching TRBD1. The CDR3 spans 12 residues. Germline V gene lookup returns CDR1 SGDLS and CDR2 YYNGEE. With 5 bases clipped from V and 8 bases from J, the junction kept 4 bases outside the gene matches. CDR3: CASSRQGGGYTF. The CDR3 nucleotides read TGTGCCAGCAGTCGACAGGGGGGAGGCTACACCTTC.

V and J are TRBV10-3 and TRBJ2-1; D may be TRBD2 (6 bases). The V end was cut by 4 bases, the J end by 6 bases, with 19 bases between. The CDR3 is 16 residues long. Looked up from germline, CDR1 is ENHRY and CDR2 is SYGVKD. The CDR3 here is CAISGPSGTPGNEQFF. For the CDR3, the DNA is TGTGCCATCAGTGGACCGTCCGGGACTCCCGGCAATGAGCAGTTCTTC.

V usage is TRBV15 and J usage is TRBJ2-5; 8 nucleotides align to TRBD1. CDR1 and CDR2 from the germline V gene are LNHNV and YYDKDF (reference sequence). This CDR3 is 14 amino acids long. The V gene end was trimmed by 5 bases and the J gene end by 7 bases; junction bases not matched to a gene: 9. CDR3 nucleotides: TGTGCCACCAGCGGGCGACAGGGGCGGGGGACCCAGTACTTC. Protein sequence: CATSGRQGRGTQYF.

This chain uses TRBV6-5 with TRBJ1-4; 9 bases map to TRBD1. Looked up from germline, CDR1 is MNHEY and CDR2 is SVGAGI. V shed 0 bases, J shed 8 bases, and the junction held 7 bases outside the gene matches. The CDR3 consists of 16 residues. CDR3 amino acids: CASSYSVGTGLEKLFF. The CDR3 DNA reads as TGTGCCAGCAGTTACTCAGTCGGGACAGGGCTGGAAAAACTGTTTTTT.